These 9 T cell receptor beta chains came from one sample sequenced in a study of blood T cells in healthy people across ages. The second PCR ran about 6 to 12 cycles with a sample-barcoded 5' primer and J-beta primers. TCRdb passed the 5' RACE reads through MiXCR, listing each CDR3 protein once. The sample lists hundreds of thousands of distinct CDR3 sequences, around 54% occurring once. The sample comprised blood. All receptors come from a man aged 55 to 69 in good health.

The sample holds a few counts of this clonotype. The chain combines TRBV9 with TRBJ2-5; 8 nucleotides line up with TRBD2. Unmatched junction bases numbered 8, after V lost 4 bases and J lost 0 bases. The length of the CDR3 is 16 residues. Germline values: CDR1 SGDLS, CDR2 YYNGEE. The CDR3 loop is CASSPGLVGDQETQYF. CDR3 nucleotides: TGTGCCAGCAGCCCGGGACTAGTTGGGGACCAAGAGACCCAGTACTTC.

A few counts support this clonotype. The chain combines TRBV4-1 with TRBJ2-1; 7 bases match TRBD2. The CDR3 sequence is 16 residues long. Germline V gene sequence: CDR1 MGHRA, CDR2 YSYEKL. The junction had 8 bases not matched to a gene; V was cut back by 4 bases and J by 2 bases. The DNA of the CDR3 is TGCGCCAGCAGCCGTCAGAGCGGGGTTACCTACAATGAGCAGTTCTTC. Its translation is CASSRQSGVTYNEQFF.

This chain uses TRBV5-1 with TRBJ2-1; 7 bases align to TRBD1. This CDR3 has 15 residues. Germline values: CDR1 SGHRS, CDR2 YFSETQ. With 5 bases clipped from V and 3 bases from J, the junction kept 8 bases outside the gene matches. The CDR3 DNA follows: TGCGCCAGCAGTGTTGCAGGGGGAATCTACAATGAGCAGTTCTTC. It encodes CASSVAGGIYNEQFF. Using reference TRBV5-1 and TRBJ2-1 for the parts outside the CDR3, the full variable domain is KAGVTQTPRYLIKTRGQQVTLSCSPISGHRSVSWYQQTPGQGLQFLFEYFSETQRNKGNFPGRFSGRQFSNSRSEMNVSTLELGDSALYLCASSVAGGIYNEQFFGPGTRLTVL.

This clonotype has more than one count but fewer than ten. The chain joins TRBV7-9 to TRBJ2-7; 10 bases map to TRBD1. The CDR3 totals 15 residues. Trimming removed 6 bases from V and 5 bases from J; junction bases left unmatched: 10. Germline CDR1 SEHNR, CDR2 FQNEAQ (reference sequence). CDR3 protein: CASRKTGGAPNEQYF. DNA of the CDR3: TGTGCCAGCAGGAAGACAGGGGGCGCTCCCAACGAGCAGTACTTC.

The chain joins TRBV19 to TRBJ2-7; 7 nucleotides line up with TRBD1. V was pared by 5 bases and J by 0 bases, with 7 bases of the junction left unmatched. The germline CDR1 and CDR2 sequences are LNHDA and SQIVND (reference sequence). The CDR3 contains 15 residues. The CDR3 protein is CASSQTGAASYEQYF. CDR3 coding DNA: TGTGCCAGTAGTCAAACAGGGGCCGCCTCCTACGAGCAGTACTTC.

This rearrangement joins TRBV3-1 to TRBJ2-1; no firm D call. The CDR3 runs 15 residues. V was clipped by 0 bases and J by 0 bases, with 6 bases between them. Germline CDR1 is LGHDT and CDR2 is YNNKEL (reference sequence). The CDR3 DNA is TGTGCCAGCAGCCAAGATCCCCGCTCCTACAATGAGCAGTTCTTC. This codes for CASSQDPRSYNEQFF.

J is TRBJ2-3 and V is TRBV4-1; no reliable D call. The V gene's germline CDR1 is MGHRA and CDR2 YSYEKL. V shed 2 bases and J shed 0 bases, with 6 bases lying between them. CDR3 length equals 14 residues. The CDR3 sequence is CASSQSRSTDTQYF. The CDR3 DNA is TGCGCCAGCAGCCAAAGCCGGAGCACAGATACGCAGTATTTT.

This chain joins TRBV3-1 and TRBJ2-7; D is uncertain. This CDR3 contains 16 residues. V gave up 4 bases and J gave up 3 bases, with 19 bases separating them. Germline assignment: CDR1 LGHDT and CDR2 YNNKEL (reference sequence). CDR3 residues: CASSPRPLEVYYEQYF. The CDR3 DNA reads as TGTGCCAGCAGCCCTCGTCCTCTAGAAGTGTACTACGAGCAGTACTTC.

V is TRBV7-2 and J is TRBJ1-6, with D unclear. Germline-derived CDR1 and CDR2 are SGHTA and FQGNSA. V was trimmed by 0 bases and J by 8 bases, leaving 8 bases between them. This CDR3 has 14 residues. This CDR3 reads CASSLARRDSPLHF. CDR3 sequence (DNA): TGTGCCAGCAGCTTAGCGAGAAGGGATTCACCCCTCCACTTT.